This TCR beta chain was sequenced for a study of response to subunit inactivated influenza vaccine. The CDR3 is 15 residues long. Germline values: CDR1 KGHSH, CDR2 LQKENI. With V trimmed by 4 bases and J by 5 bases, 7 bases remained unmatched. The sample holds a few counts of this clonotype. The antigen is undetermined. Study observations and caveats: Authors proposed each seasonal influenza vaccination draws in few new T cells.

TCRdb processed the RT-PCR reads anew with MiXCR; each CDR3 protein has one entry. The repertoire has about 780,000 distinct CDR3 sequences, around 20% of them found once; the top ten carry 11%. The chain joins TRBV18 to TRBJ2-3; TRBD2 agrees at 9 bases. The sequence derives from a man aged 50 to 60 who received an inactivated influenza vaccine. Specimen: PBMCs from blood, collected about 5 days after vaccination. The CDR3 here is CASSLGVAGVDTQYF. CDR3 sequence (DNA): TGTGCCAGCTCACTCGGAGTAGCGGGAGTAGATACGCAGTATTTT.